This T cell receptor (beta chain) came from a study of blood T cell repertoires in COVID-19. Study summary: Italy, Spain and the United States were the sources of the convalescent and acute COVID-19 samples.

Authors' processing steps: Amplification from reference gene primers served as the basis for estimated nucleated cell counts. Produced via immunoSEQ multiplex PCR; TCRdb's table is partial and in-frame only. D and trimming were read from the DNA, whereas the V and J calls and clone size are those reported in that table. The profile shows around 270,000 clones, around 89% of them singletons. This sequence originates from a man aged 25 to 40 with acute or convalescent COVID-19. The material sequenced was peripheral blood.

The CDR3: CASSLIQQGADGYTF. DNA of the CDR3: TGCGCCAGCAGCTTGATCCAGCAGGGGGCGGATGGCTACACCTTC. V gene TRBV5-1 combines with J gene TRBJ1-2, with TRBD1 identical over 8 bases. CDR1 and CDR2 (germline): SGHRS, YFSETQ. The CDR3 is 15 residues long. Trimming took 1 base from V and 6 from J; bases not matched to a gene: 8. Combining the CDR3 with reference TRBV5-1 and TRBJ1-2 gives the whole variable domain KAGVTQTPRYLIKTRGQQVTLSCSPISGHRSVSWYQQTPGQGLQFLFEYFSETQRNKGNFPGRFSGRQFSNSRSEMNVSTLELGDSALYLCASSLIQQGADGYTFGSGTRLTVV.